These T cell receptor beta chains were read from a single sample in a study of blood T cells in healthy people across ages. TCRdb re-derived calls from the 5' RACE reads in MiXCR, one entry per CDR3 protein. The sample consists of hundreds of thousands of distinct CDR3 sequences, around 26% of them appearing once. Sequencing was carried out using blood. Source of these receptors: a woman at least 80 years old in good health. Each CDR3 is given with its conserved first and last residue. A D gene is named only where the DNA matches it firmly. Some rows have no size entry. The others give once, few or many, or a class for an expanded clone.

cdr3_length,d_call,clone_size,j_call,v_call,cdr3_nt,cdr3_aa
14,NA,once,TRBJ2-7,TRBV6-5,TGTGCCAGCAGTTACTCTGAACAGACCTACGAGCAGTACTTC,CASSYSEQTYEQYF
16,NA,NA,TRBJ2-5,TRBV24-1,TGTGCCACCAGTGCCTCCGGGACCCTCAACAGGGAGACCCAGTACTTC,CATSASGTLNRETQYF
13,TRBD1,few,TRBJ1-4,TRBV20-1,TGCAGTGCTACAGGACAGGTGGGGGCTCAACTGTTTTTT,CSATGQVGAQLFF
14,NA,NA,TRBJ1-2,TRBV20-1,TGCAGTGCTAGAGATCAAACAGGGAGCTATGGCTACACCTTC,CSARDQTGSYGYTF
17,TRBD2,few,TRBJ2-2,TRBV7-9,TGTGCCAGCAGCTCCTCTAGCGGGGGGACGAACACCGGGGAGCTGTTTTTT,CASSSSSGGTNTGELFF
16,NA,many,TRBJ2-3,TRBV6-6,TGTGCCAGCAGTTACTCGAACTGGGCCTTGGCAGATACGCAGTATTTT,CASSYSNWALADTQYF
11,NA,few,TRBJ2-1,TRBV5-1,TGCGCCGGCAGGAAGCACAATGAGCAGTTCTTC,CAGRKHNEQFF
14,NA,few,TRBJ1-4,TRBV3-1,TGTGCCAGCAGCCAATTTACAACTAATGAAAAACTGTTTTTT,CASSQFTTNEKLFF
16,NA,many,TRBJ2-5,TRBV4-1,TGCGCCAGCAGCCAAGGCCAGCCGACGAGGCAAGAGACCCAGTACTTC,CASSQGQPTRQETQYF
14,NA,many,TRBJ2-3,TRBV12-3/TRBV12-4,TGTGCCAGCAGCTTTTCGGGGGGCACAGATACGCAGTATTTT,CASSFSGGTDTQYF
14,NA,few,TRBJ1-6,TRBV3-1,TGTGCCAGCAGCCAAGGTTCGATAAATTCACCCCTCCACTTT,CASSQGSINSPLHF
18,TRBD1,few,TRBJ1-5,TRBV12-3/TRBV12-4,TGTGCCAGCAGTTTAGCTACGGACAGGGTAGGGTTCAATCAGCCCCAGCATTTT,CASSLATDRVGFNQPQHF
14,TRBD1,NA,TRBJ1-2,TRBV6-2/TRBV6-3,TGTGCCAGCAGGGATTACGGGACAGACTATGGCTACACCTTC,CASRDYGTDYGYTF
14,NA,few,TRBJ1-1,TRBV30,TGTGCCTGGAGTGTAAGGCAGGTGAACACTGAAGCTTTCTTT,CAWSVRQVNTEAFF
16,TRBD2,many,TRBJ2-7,TRBV6-5,TGTGCCAGCAGCCTTGGGGTAGCGGGGGGCCACTACGAGCAGTACTTC,CASSLGVAGGHYEQYF
17,NA,NA,TRBJ1-1,TRBV7-2,TGTGCCAGCAGCCACGGCCGGGTTCTGAAGGGTAACACTGAAGCTTTCTTT,CASSHGRVLKGNTEAFF
16,NA,few,TRBJ1-6,TRBV30,TGTGCCTGGAGTGTACTCCGGAGCGGCTCTAATTCACCCCTCCACTTT,CAWSVLRSGSNSPLHF
15,TRBD1,NA,TRBJ1-2,TRBV24-1,TGTGCCACCAGTGACCCTGGAGCAGGGGGAGTCGGCTACACCTTC,CATSDPGAGGVGYTF
14,NA,many,TRBJ2-1,TRBV6-6,TGTGCCAGCAGCTCCCAGACAGGCTACAATGAGCAGTTCTTC,CASSSQTGYNEQFF
16,NA,NA,TRBJ2-7,TRBV9,TGTGCCAGCAGCGTAGCAAAGGTCCACCGCTCCTACGAGCAGTACTTC,CASSVAKVHRSYEQYF
15,TRBD2,few,TRBJ2-1,TRBV12-5,TGTGCTAGTGGCCCGATAGCGGGGGGGCCCGATGAGCAGTTCTTC,CASGPIAGGPDEQFF
13,NA,many,TRBJ2-7,TRBV7-2,TGTGCCAGCAGCCCGCGGGGCCTCTACGAGCAGTACTTC,CASSPRGLYEQYF
15,NA,few,TRBJ1-5,TRBV2,TGTGCCAGCAGGGGACTTACCCTTAGCAATCAGCCCCAGCATTTT,CASRGLTLSNQPQHF
15,NA,many,TRBJ1-5,TRBV7-2,TGTGCCAGCAGCTTAGCGGCAGGGAATAATCAGCCCCAGCATTTT,CASSLAAGNNQPQHF
15,TRBD1,few,TRBJ1-4,TRBV28,TGTGCCAGCAGTTTCGCGGGAGGGGGCAAAGAAAAACTGTTTTTT,CASSFAGGGKEKLFF